This TCR beta chain derives from a study of OX40 agonist ivuxolimab in advanced cancers. At the level of the study: Among those enrolled, mean age was approximately 60 years (range about 23 to 85) and 75% to 85% were male.

Study results and caveats: At doses 0.1 to 3.0 mg/kg, CD4+ and CD8+ clones expanded.

Remarks on this clone: Its antigen is unknown.

Data came from immunoSEQ multiplex PCR; TCRdb stores just in-frame clones and leaves some out. The sample has roughly 100,000 clones; approximately 95% are singletons. The sample here was CD4+ or CD8+ T cells sorted from blood, taken in a trial of the OX40 agonist ivuxolimab. The origin of this receptor is an adult with an advanced solid tumor such as melanoma, head and neck, liver or kidney cancer.

The CDR3 DNA reads TGTGCCAGCTCACCGGGGACTAGCGACTACGAGCAGTACTTC. Amino acids: CASSPGTSDYEQYF. V is TRBV18 and J is TRBJ2-7; 10 bases are shared with TRBD2. CDR1 KGHSH and CDR2 LQKENI come from the germline V gene. The CDR3 has 14 residues. The junction had 2 bases not matched to a gene; V was cut back by 3 bases and J by 3 bases.